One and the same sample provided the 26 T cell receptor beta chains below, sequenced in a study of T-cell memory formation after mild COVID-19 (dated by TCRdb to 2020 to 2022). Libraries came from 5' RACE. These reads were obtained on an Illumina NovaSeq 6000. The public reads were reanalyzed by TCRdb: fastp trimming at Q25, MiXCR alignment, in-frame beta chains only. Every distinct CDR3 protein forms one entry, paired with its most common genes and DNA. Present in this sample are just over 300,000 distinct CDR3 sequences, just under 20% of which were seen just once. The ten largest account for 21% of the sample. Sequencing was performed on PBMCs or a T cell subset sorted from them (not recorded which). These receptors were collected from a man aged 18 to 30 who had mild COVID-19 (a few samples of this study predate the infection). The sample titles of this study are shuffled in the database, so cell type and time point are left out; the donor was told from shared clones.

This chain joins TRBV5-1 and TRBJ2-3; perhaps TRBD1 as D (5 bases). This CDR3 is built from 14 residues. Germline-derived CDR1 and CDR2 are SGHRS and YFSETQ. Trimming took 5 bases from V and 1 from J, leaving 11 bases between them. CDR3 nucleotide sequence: TGCGCCAGCAGGAGGCTACAGGGCACAGATACGCAGTATTTT. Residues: CASRRLQGTDTQYF.

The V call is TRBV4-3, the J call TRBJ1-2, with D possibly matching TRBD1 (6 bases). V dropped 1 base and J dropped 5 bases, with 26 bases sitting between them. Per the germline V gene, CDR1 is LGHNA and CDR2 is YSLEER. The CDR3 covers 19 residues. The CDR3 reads CASSQATPSGTITGYGYTF. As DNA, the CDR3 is TGCGCCAGCAGCCAAGCAACTCCGTCGGGGACAATCACGGGTTATGGCTACACCTTC.

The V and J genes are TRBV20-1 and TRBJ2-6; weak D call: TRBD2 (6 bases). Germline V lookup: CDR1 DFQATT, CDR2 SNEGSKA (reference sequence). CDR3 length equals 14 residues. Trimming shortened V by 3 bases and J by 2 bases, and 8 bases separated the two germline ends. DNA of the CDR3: TGCAGTGCTAGGGAGGGGCCTGGGGCCAACGTCCTGACTTTC. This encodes CSAREGPGANVLTF.

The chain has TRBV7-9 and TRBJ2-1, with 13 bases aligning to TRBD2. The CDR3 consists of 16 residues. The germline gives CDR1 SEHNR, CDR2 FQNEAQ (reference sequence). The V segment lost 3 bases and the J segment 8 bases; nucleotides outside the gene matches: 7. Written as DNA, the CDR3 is TGTGCCAGCAGCTTGGGAACTAGCGGGGGGGCGCATGAGCAGTTCTTC. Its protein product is CASSLGTSGGAHEQFF.

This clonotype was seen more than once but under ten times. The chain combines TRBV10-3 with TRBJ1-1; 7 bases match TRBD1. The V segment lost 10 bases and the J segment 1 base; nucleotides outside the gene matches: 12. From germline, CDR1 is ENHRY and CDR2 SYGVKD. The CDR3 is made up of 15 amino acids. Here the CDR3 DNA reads TGTGCCAGTCAAGGAGGGGGCTTTGGGAACACTGAAGCTTTCTTT. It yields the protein CASQGGGFGNTEAFF.

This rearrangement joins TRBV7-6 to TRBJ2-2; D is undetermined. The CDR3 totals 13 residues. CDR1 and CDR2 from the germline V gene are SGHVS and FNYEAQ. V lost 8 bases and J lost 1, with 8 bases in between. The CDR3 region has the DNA TGTGCCAGCCAGAACGGGAACACCGGGGAGCTGTTTTTT. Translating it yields CASQNGNTGELFF.

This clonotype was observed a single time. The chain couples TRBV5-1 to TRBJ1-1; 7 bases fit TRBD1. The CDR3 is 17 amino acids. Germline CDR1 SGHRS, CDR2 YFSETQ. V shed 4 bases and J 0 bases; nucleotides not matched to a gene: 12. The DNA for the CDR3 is TGCGCCAGCAGCCAGGCGGGACAGATAAGCCTGAACACTGAAGCTTTCTTT. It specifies CASSQAGQISLNTEAFF.

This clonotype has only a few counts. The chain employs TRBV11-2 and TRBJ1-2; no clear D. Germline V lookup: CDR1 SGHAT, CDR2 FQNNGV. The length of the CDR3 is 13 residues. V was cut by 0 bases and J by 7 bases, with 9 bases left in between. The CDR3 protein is CASSLEAGFGYTF. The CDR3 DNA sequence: TGTGCCAGCAGCTTAGAAGCAGGATTTGGCTACACCTTC.

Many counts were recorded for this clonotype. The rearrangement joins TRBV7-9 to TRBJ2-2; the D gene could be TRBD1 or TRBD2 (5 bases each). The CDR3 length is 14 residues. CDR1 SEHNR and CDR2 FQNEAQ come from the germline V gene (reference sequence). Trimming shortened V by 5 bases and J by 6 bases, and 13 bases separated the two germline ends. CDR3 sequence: CASSPGTSAGELFF. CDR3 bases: TGTGCCAGCAGCCCCGGGACCTCGGCCGGGGAGCTGTTTTTT.

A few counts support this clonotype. CDR3 in DNA: TGCAGTGCTTCCGGACAGGGGTACGAGCAGTACGTC. Translation gives CSASGQGYEQYV. This rearrangement joins TRBV20-1 to TRBJ2-7; TRBD1 agrees at 9 bases. Germline V gives CDR1 DFQATT, CDR2 SNEGSKA (reference sequence). The length of the CDR3 is 12 residues. Losses at the gene ends were 5 bases for V and 4 bases for J; bases not matched to a gene: 3.

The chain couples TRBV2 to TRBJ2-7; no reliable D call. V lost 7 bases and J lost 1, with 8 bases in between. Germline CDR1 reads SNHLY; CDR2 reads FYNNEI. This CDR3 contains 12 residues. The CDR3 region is CASKKESYEQYV. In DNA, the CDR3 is TGTGCCAGCAAAAAGGAATCCTACGAGCAGTACGTC.

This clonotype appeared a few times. The CDR3, as DNA: TGTGCCAGCAGTTACTCGGCCAGCTCTGAAGCTTTCTTT. The encoded protein is CASSYSASSEAFF. The V call is TRBV6-5, the J call TRBJ1-1; D remains unclear. The CDR3 spans 13 residues. Trimming took 0 bases from V and 6 from J, leaving 8 bases between them. CDR1 and CDR2 from the germline V gene are MNHEY and SVGAGI.

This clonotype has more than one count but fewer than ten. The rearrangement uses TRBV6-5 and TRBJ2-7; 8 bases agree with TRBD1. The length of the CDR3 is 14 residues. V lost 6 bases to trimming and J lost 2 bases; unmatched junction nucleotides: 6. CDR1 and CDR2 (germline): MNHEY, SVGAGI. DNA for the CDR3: TGTGCCAGCAGCGGGACAGGCCTGACCTACGAGCAGTACTTC. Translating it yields CASSGTGLTYEQYF.

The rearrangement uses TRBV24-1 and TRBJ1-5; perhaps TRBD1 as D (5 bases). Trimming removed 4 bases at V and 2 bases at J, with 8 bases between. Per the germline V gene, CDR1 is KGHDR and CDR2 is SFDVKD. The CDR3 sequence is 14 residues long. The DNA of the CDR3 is TGTGCCACCAGTGAAGCAGGGCGCAATCAGCCCCAGCATTTT. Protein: CATSEAGRNQPQHF.

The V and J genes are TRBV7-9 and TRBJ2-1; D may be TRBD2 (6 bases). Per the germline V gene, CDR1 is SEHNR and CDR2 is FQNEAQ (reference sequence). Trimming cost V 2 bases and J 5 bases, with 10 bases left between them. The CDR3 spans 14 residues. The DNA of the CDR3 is TGTGCCAGCAGCTTATGGGGCGGGGACAATGAGCAGTTCTTC. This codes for CASSLWGGDNEQFF.

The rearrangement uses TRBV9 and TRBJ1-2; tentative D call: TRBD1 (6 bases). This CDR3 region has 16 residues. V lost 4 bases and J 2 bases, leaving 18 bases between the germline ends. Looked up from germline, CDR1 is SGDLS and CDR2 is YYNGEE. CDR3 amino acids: CASSLSPGDENYGYTF. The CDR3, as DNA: TGTGCCAGCAGCCTTAGTCCAGGGGATGAAAACTATGGCTACACCTTC. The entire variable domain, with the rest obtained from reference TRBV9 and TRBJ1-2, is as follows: DSGVTQTPKHLITATGQRVTLRCSPRSGDLSVYWYQQSLDQGLQFLIQYYNGEERAKGNILERFSAQQFPDLHSELNLSSLELGDSALYFCASSLSPGDENYGYTFGSGTRLTVV.

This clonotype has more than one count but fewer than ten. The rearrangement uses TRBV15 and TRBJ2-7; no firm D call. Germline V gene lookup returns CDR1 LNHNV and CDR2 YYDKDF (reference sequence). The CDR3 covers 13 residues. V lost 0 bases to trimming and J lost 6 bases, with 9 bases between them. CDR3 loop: CATSRDRQREQYF. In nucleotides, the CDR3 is TGTGCCACCAGCAGAGATCGTCAGCGCGAGCAGTACTTC.

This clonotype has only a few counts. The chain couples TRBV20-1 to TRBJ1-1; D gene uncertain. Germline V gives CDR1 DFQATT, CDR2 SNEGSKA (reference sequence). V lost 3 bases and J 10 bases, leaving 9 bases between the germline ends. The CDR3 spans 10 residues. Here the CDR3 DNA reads TGCAGTGCTAGGGAAGGAGGAGCTTTCTTT. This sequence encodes CSAREGGAFF.

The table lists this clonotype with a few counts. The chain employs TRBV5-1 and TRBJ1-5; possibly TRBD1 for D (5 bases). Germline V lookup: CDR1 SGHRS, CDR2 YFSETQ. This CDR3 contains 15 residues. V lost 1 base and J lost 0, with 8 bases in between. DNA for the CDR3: TGCGCCAGCAGCTTGACGGGACTTAGCAATCAGCCCCAGCATTTT. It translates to CASSLTGLSNQPQHF. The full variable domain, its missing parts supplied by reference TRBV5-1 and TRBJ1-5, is KAGVTQTPRYLIKTRGQQVTLSCSPISGHRSVSWYQQTPGQGLQFLFEYFSETQRNKGNFPGRFSGRQFSNSRSEMNVSTLELGDSALYLCASSLTGLSNQPQHFGDGTRLSIL.

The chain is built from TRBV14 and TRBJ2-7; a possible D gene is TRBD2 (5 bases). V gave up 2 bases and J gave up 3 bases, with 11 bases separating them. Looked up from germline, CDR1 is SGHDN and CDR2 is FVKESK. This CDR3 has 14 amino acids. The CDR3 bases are TGTGCCAGCAGCCAATGGACGGCGGGCTACGAGCAGTACTTC. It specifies CASSQWTAGYEQYF. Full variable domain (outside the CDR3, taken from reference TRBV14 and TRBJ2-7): EAGVTQFPSHSVIEKGQTVTLRCDPISGHDNLYWYRRVMGKEIKFLLHFVKESKQDESGMPNNRFLAERTGGTYSTLKVQPAELEDSGVYFCASSQWTAGYEQYFGPGTRLTVT.

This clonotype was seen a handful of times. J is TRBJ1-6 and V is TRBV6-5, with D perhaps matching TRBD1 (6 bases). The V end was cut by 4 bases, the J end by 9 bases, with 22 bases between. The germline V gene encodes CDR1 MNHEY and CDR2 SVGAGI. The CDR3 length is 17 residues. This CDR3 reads CASSSLEGVFLGSPLHF. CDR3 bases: TGTGCCAGCAGTTCCCTAGAGGGGGTCTTTCTCGGTTCACCCCTCCACTTT.

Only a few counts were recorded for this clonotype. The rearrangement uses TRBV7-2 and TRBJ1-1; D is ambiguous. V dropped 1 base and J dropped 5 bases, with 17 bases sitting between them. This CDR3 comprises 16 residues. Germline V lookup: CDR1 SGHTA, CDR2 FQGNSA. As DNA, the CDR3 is TGTGCCAGCAGCTTAGGGGCAGCAGGCATCGGTACTGAAGCTTTCTTT. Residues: CASSLGAAGIGTEAFF. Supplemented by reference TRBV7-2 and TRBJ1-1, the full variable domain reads GAGVSQSPSNKVTEKGKDVELRCDPISGHTALYWYRQSLGQGLEFLIYFQGNSAPDKSGLPSDRFSAERTGGSVSTLTIQRTQQEDSAVYLCASSLGAAGIGTEAFFGQGTRLTVV.

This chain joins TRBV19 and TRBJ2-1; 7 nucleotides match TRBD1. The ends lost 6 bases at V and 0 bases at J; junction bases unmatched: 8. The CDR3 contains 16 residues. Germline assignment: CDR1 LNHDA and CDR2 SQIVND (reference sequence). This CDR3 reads CASRLGTEASYNEQFF. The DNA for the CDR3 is TGTGCCAGTAGACTTGGGACAGAGGCCTCCTACAATGAGCAGTTCTTC. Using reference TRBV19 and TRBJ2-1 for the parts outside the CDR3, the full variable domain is DGGITQSPKYLFRKEGQNVTLSCEQNLNHDAMYWYRQDPGQGLRLIYYSQIVNDFQKGDIAEGYSVSREKKESFPLTVTSAQKNPTAFYLCASRLGTEASYNEQFFGPGTRLTVL.

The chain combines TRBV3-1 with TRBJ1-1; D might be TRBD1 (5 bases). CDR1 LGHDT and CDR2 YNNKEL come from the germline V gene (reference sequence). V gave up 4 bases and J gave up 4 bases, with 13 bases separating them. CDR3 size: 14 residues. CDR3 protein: CASSRIGASTEAFF. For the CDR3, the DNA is TGTGCCAGCAGCCGCATAGGGGCTAGCACTGAAGCTTTCTTT.

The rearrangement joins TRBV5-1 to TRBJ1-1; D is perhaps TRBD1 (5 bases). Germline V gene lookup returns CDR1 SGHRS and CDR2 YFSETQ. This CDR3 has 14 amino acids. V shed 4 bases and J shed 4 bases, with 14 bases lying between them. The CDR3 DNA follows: TGCGCCAGCAGCGGATACCAGGGATTCACTGAAGCTTTCTTT. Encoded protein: CASSGYQGFTEAFF.

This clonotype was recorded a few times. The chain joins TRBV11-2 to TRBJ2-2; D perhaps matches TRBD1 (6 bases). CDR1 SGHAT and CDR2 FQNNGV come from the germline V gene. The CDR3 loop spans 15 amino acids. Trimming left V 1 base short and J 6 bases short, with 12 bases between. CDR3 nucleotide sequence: TGTGCCAGCAGCTTAGTTGCCAGGGGACCCGGGGAGCTGTTTTTT. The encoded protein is CASSLVARGPGELFF.